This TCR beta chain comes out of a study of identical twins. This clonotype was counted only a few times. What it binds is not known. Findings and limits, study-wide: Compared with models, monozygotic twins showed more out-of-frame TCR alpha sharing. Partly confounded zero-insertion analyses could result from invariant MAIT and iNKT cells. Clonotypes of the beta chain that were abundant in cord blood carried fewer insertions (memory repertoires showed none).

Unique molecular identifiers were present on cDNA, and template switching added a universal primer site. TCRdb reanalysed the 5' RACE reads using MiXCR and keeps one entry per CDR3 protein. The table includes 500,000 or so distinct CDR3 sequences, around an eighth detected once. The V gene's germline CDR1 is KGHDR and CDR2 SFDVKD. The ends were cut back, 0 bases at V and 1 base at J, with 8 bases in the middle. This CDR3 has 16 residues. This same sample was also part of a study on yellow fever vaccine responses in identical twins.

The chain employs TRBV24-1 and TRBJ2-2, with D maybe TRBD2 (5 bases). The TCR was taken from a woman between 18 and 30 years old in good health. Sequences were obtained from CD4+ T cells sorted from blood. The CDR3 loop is CATSDLAGRNTGELFF. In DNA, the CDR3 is TGTGCCACCAGTGATTTGGCGGGTCGGAACACCGGGGAGCTGTTTTTT.